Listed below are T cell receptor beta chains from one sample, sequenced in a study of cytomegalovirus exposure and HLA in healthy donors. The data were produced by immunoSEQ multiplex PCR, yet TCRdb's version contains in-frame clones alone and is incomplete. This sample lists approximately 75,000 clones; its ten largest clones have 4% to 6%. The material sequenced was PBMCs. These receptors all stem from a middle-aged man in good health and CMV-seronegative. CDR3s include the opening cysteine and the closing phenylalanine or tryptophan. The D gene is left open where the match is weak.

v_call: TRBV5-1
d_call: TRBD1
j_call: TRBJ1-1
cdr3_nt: TGCGCCAGCAGCTTGGACAGGGGAGGCACTGAAGCTTTCTTT
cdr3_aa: CASSLDRGGTEAFF

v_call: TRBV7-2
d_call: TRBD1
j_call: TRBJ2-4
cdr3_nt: TGTGCCAGCAGTCCGGACAGGGCTTCCAAAAACATTCAGTACTTC
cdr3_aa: CASSPDRASKNIQYF

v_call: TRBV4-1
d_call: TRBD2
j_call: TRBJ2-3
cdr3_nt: TGCGCCAGCAGCCAAGGCCTGGTTGGCGGGGGGGCGACAGATACGCAGTATTTT
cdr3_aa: CASSQGLVGGGATDTQYF

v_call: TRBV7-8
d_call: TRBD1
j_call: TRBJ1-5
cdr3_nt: TGTGCCAGCAGCCCGGACAGGGAGGGTCAGCCCCAGCATTTT
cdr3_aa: CASSPDREGQPQHF

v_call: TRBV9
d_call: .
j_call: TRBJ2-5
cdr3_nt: TGTGCCAGCAGCGTAGGAATAGCGGAGTACCAAGAGACCCAGTACTTC
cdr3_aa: CASSVGIAEYQETQYF

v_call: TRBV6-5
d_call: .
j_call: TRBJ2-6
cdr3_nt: TGTGCCAGCAGCCCAGGGCACTCTGGGGCCAACGTCCTGACTTTC
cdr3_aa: CASSPGHSGANVLTF

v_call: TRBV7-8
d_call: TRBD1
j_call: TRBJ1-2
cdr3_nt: TGTGCCAGCAGCCCTGGGACAGGGAATTACTATGGCTACACCTTC
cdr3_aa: CASSPGTGNYYGYTF

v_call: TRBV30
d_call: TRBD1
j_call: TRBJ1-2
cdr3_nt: TGTGCCTGGAGTTCCCCGGGACAGGGGGCGCGGGGCTACACCTTC
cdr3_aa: CAWSSPGQGARGYTF

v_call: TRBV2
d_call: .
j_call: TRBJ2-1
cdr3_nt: TGTGCCAGCAGAGATACAGGGTACAATGAGCAGTTCTTC
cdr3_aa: CASRDTGYNEQFF

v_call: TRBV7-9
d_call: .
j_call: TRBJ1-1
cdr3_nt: TGTGCCAGCAGCTTTTACGGGGGAGTAGGGACTGAAGCTTTCTTT
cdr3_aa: CASSFYGGVGTEAFF

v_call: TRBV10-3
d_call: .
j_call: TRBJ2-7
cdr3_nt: TGTGCCACCAGTGTGGAACCGAGGGTAGGGTACGAGCAGTACTTC
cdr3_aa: CATSVEPRVGYEQYF

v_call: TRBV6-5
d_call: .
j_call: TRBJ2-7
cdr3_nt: TGTGCCAGCAGAACTACAGGGTCGGGTGTCCACGAGCAGTACTTC
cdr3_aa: CASRTTGSGVHEQYF

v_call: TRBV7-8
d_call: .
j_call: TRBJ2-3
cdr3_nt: TGTGCCAGCAGCTTAGATAGTTCCACAGATACGCAGTATTTT
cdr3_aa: CASSLDSSTDTQYF

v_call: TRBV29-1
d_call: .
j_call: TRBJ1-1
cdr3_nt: TGCAGCGTTGAGGACTCTACGCACACTGAAGCTTTCTTT
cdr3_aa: CSVEDSTHTEAFF

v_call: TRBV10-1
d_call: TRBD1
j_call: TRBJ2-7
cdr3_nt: TGCGCCAGCAGTTTAGCAGGGGGCGGCTACGAGCAGTACTTC
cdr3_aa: CASSLAGGGYEQYF

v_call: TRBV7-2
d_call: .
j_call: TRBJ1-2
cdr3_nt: TGTGCCAGCAGCTTAGTTCCGCAGGGCACATATGGCTACACCTTC
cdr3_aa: CASSLVPQGTYGYTF

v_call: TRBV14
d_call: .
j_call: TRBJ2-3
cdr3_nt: TGTGCCAGCAGCTCCAACAGGACAGATACGCAGTATTTT
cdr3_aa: CASSSNRTDTQYF

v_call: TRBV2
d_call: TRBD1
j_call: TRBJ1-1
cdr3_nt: TGTGCCAGCAGTGAAGACACAGGGGTGAACACTGAAGCTTTCTTT
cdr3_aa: CASSEDTGVNTEAFF

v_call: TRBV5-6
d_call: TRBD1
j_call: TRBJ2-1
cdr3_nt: TGTGCCAGCAGCTCCGGGACAGGGGCCTACAATGAGCAGTTCTTC
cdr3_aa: CASSSGTGAYNEQFF

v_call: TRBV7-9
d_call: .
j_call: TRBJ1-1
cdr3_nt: TGTGCCAGCAGCTTAGGCACCCTAGAGGCTTTCTTT
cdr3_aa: CASSLGTLEAFF

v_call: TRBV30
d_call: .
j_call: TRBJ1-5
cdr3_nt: TGTGCCGCCCAGGCGTTTGGCAATCAGCCCCAGCATTTT
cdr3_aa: CAAQAFGNQPQHF

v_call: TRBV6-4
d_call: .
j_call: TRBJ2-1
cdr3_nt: TGTGCCAGCAGCGAGGAGGGGCACCCCAGCGATGAGCAGTTCTTC
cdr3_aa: CASSEEGHPSDEQFF

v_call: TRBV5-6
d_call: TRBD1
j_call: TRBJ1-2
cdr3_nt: TGTGCCAGCAGCCGCCGGGACAGGGACTCTGATGGCTACACCTTC
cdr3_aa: CASSRRDRDSDGYTF

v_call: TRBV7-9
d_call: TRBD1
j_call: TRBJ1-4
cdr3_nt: TGTGCCAGCAGCTCGGGACAGGGGGATGTTAGTGCTAATGAAAAACTGTTTTTT
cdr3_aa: CASSSGQGDVSANEKLFF

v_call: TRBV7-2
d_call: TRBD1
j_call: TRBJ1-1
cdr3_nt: TGTGCCAGCAGCACAAACAGGGGTAATACTGAAGCTTTCTTT
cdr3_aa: CASSTNRGNTEAFF

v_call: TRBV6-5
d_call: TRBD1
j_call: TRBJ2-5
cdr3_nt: TGTGCCAGCAGAAGGGACAGGGATGGGACCCAGTACTTC
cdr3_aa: CASRRDRDGTQYF

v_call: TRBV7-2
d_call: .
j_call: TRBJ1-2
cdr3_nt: TGTGCCAGCAGCTCGGGCGGGCGGGGGGCAGGGTATGGCTACACCTTC
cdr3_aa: CASSSGGRGAGYGYTF

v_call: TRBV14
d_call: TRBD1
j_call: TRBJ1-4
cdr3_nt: TGTGCCAGCAGCCAAGGATGGACGGACAGGAAGTCAACTAATGAAAAACTGTTTTTT
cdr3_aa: CASSQGWTDRKSTNEKLFF

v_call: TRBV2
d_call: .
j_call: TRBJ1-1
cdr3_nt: TGTGCCAGCAGTGAGGACATGAACACTGAAGCTTTCTTT
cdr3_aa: CASSEDMNTEAFF

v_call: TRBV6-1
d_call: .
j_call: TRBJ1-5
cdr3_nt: TGTGCCAGCAAACAGGGAAATCAGCCCCAGCATTTT
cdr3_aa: CASKQGNQPQHF

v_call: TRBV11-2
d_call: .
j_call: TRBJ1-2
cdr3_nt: TGTGCCAGCAGCCCGGGGGGCCCCCGGTTCACCTTC
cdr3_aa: CASSPGGPRFTF

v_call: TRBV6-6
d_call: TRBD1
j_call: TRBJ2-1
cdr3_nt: TGTGCCAGCATACGTCCCTGGACAGGGGGCTACAATGAGCAGTTCTTC
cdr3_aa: CASIRPWTGGYNEQFF

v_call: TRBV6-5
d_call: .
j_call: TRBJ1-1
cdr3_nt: TGTGCCAGCAGAGAAAGCCGGGGGACTGAAGCTTTCTTT
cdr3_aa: CASRESRGTEAFF

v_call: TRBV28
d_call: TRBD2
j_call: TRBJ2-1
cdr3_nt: TGTGCCAGCAGTTCAACGTCAGCCGGGACTAGCGGTACCAAAAGTGGGGGTGAGCAGTTCTTC
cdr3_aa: CASSSTSAGTSGTKSGGEQFF

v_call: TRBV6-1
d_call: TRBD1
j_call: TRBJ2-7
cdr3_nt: TGTGCCAGCAGTGCGGAGGACAGGGTCAGAGCCTACGAGCAGTACTTC
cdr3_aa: CASSAEDRVRAYEQYF